The clone carrying this T cell receptor beta chain was detected a few times. The data stem from a study of identical twins. TCRdb re-analysed the 5' RACE reads in MiXCR, keeping a single row per CDR3 protein. In the table there are around 690,000 distinct CDR3 sequences, 21% of which are singletons. The same sample was also studied in work on T cells expressing NK-cell markers.

The TCR comes from a woman aged 18-29 years in good health. Input material: PBMCs.

CDR3 residues: CSAMGPGNTIYF. CDR3 coding DNA: TGCAGCGCAATGGGCCCTGGAAACACCATATATTTT. The chain joins TRBV29-1 to TRBJ1-3; no definite D call. CDR3 length: 12 residues. Germline V gives CDR1 SQVTM, CDR2 ANQGSEA. Trimming shortened V by 7 bases and J by 2 bases, and 9 bases separated the two germline ends. Combining the CDR3 with reference TRBV29-1 and TRBJ1-3 gives the whole variable domain SAVISQKPSRDICQRGTSLTIQCQVDSQVTMMFWYRQQPGQSLTLIATANQGSEATYESGFVIDKFPISRPNLTFSTLTVSNMSPEDSSIYLCSAMGPGNTIYFGEGSWLTVV.